Listed below are T cell receptor beta chains from one sample, sequenced in a study of T cells after somatic rescue of genetic block. Clones were sequenced by immunoSEQ multiplex PCR, and TCRdb holds only the in-frame ones, with some missing. The table lists tens of thousands of clones, 85% to 90% of them singletons. Specimen: peripheral blood mononuclear cells (PBMCs). The receptors derive from a young woman. Both conserved end residues are part of each CDR3. Fields, in order: clone size, V gene, J gene, D gene, CDR3 protein, CDR3 DNA. A D gene is named only where the DNA matches it firmly. Size is stated for part of the rows, as once, few or many counts, or as a class when the clone is expanded.

>NA|TRBV6-1|TRBJ1-4|NA
CASSDDFRGAREKLFF
TGTGCCAGCAGTGACGACTTCAGGGGCGCGAGGGAAAAACTGTTTTTT
>NA|TRBV2|TRBJ2-5|NA
CASSLGAWETQYF
TGTGCCAGCAGTCTCGGGGCCTGGGAGACCCAGTACTTC
>NA|TRBV20-1|TRBJ1-1|NA
CSARAPAKAFF
TGCAGTGCTAGAGCCCCGGCGAAAGCTTTCTTT
>NA|TRBV9|TRBJ1-4|NA
CASSPATNEKLFF
TGTGCCAGCAGCCCAGCGACGAATGAAAAACTGTTTTTT
>NA|TRBV9|TRBJ2-1|TRBD2
CASSGSGRADNEQFF
TGTGCCAGCAGCGGGAGCGGGAGGGCCGACAATGAGCAGTTCTTC
>NA|TRBV19|TRBJ1-1|TRBD1
CASRSGTANTEAFF
TGTGCCAGTAGGTCCGGGACAGCGAACACTGAAGCTTTCTTT
>NA|TRBV5-1|TRBJ1-2|NA
CASSLAGVYGYTF
TGCGCCAGCAGCTTGGCAGGTGTCTATGGCTACACCTTC
>NA|TRBV2|TRBJ1-6|NA
CASSERGNQDSPLHF
TGTGCCAGCAGTGAACGGGGGAATCAGGATTCACCCCTCCACTTT
>NA|TRBV6-5|TRBJ2-2|TRBD2
CASAREVDTGELFF
TGTGCCAGCGCCCGGGAGGTGGACACCGGGGAGCTGTTTTTT
>NA|TRBV30|TRBJ1-5|NA
CAWSMGAGQPQHF
TGTGCCTGGAGTATGGGGGCTGGGCAGCCCCAGCATTTT
>once|TRBV10-3|TRBJ1-4|NA
CAISDGRDEKLFF
TGTGCCATCAGTGACGGGCGGGATGAAAAACTGTTTTTT
>NA|TRBV6-5|TRBJ1-4|NA
CASSALGGREKLFF
TGTGCCAGCAGTGCCTTGGGGGGGCGTGAAAAACTGTTTTTT
>NA|TRBV28|TRBJ1-5|NA
CASITGRLGNQPQHF
TGTGCCAGCATCACCGGGAGGTTGGGCAATCAGCCCCAGCATTTT
>NA|TRBV30|TRBJ2-7|NA
CAYRGAYHEQYF
TGTGCCTACCGCGGGGCTTACCACGAGCAGTACTTC
>NA|TRBV4-2|TRBJ2-5|TRBD2
CASSARTSSETQYF
TGTGCCAGCAGCGCAAGGACTAGTTCGGAGACCCAGTACTTC
>few|TRBV6-1|TRBJ1-5|NA
CASSEAPADQPQHF
TGTGCCAGCAGTGAAGCGCCCGCCGATCAGCCCCAGCATTTT
>NA|TRBV29-1|TRBJ2-2|TRBD2
CSVLGTSGTLAGELFF
TGCAGCGTTCTAGGGACTAGCGGGACCCTCGCCGGGGAGCTGTTTTTT
>NA|TRBV29-1|TRBJ1-4|NA
CSVEAGNGEKLFF
TGCAGCGTTGAAGCGGGGAACGGTGAAAAACTGTTTTTT
>once|TRBV6-4|TRBJ2-5|TRBD2
CASSDPSGLAGGLWETQYF
TGTGCCAGCAGTGACCCCTCCGGGCTAGCGGGAGGGCTTTGGGAGACCCAGTACTTC
>NA|TRBV4-3|TRBJ2-7|TRBD2
CASSQDGGGTPFEQYF
TGCGCCAGCAGCCAAGATGGGGGAGGGACTCCATTTGAGCAGTACTTC
>NA|TRBV5-6|TRBJ2-2|TRBD1
CASSYPDRGTGELFF
TGTGCCAGCAGCTACCCAGACAGGGGCACCGGGGAGCTGTTTTTT
>few|TRBV6-4|TRBJ1-1|NA
CASSDTENTEAFF
TGTGCCAGCAGTGACACAGAGAACACTGAAGCTTTCTTT
>NA|TRBV13|TRBJ2-2|TRBD1
CASSHRVGQGAVGELFF
TGTGCCAGCAGCCACCGAGTCGGCCAGGGGGCTGTCGGGGAGCTGTTTTTT
>NA|TRBV6-5|TRBJ2-3|NA
CASSPPALYTQYF
TGTGCCAGCAGCCCCCCCGCACTCTATACGCAGTATTTT
>once|TRBV27|TRBJ2-1|TRBD2
CASSSRLAYNEQFF
TGTGCCAGCAGTTCAAGACTAGCTTACAATGAGCAGTTCTTC
>NA|TRBV6-1|TRBJ2-3|NA
CASSVTVLSTDTQYF
TGTGCCAGCAGTGTTACAGTCCTTAGCACAGATACGCAGTATTTT
>NA|TRBV11-3|TRBJ2-2|NA
CASSRFGSGELFF
TGTGCCAGCAGCCGATTTGGTAGCGGGGAGCTGTTTTTT